The sequence of this TCR beta chain was determined in a study of cytomegalovirus exposure and HLA in healthy donors. Study information: Drawn from HLA-typed donors, about 82 million unique TCRs were held in an early data release. Study-wide results and limits: Productive rates of about 90% or about 30% were seen for most TCR beta V segments in an earlier analysis. High specificity and sensitivity for cytomegalovirus status were reported for the classifier.

The PCR had 60 Vbeta and 13 Jbeta primers. The assay was immunoSEQ multiplex PCR, and TCRdb's table has in-frame clones only and misses some. The data hold over 150,000 clones, with 75% to 90% observed a single time. Healthy bone marrow donors formed the donor group. As to this clone: The antigen remains undetermined.

In germline, CDR1 is SGHRS, CDR2 YFSETQ. The CDR3 length is 14 residues. V gave up 1 base and J gave up 5 bases, with 12 bases separating them. The sequence was collected from a male donor in good health and CMV-seronegative. Sample: PBMCs. This rearrangement joins TRBV5-1 to TRBJ2-5; TRBD2 might be the D (5 bases). The CDR3 loop is CASSLRGLGETQYF. As DNA, the CDR3 is TGCGCCAGCAGCTTGCGGGGTCTGGGGGAGACCCAGTACTTC.